This TCR beta chain was documented in a study of Graves' ophthalmopathy and Graves' hyperthyroidism (dated by TCRdb to about 2018). Some background on the complete study: Peripheral blood was collected at initial diagnosis, prior to any treatment. T-cell repertoires of thyroid tissue and blood were compared in 5 or 6 hyperthyroidism patients. In total, 135 blood samples were TCR-sequenced: fewer than 50 ophthalmopathy, around 75 hyperthyroidism and roughly 17 hyperthyroidism-to-ophthalmopathy patients. After sampling, hyperthyroidism patients received methimazole starting at 30 mg daily, and ophthalmopathy patients received high-dose intravenous methylprednisolone. For independent validation, a separate cohort was made up of some 18 hyperthyroidism patients plus 17 patients who later progressed from hyperthyroidism to ophthalmopathy. To explore V-J signatures that distinguish ophthalmopathy from hyperthyroidism, a discovery set of more than 90 patients was enrolled, made up of 43 with ophthalmopathy and around 57 with stable hyperthyroidism. TCR beta repertoire signatures were used to distinguish Graves' ophthalmopathy from Graves' hyperthyroidism and to predict progression to ophthalmopathy.

This clonotype was seen ten or more times. The specificity of this receptor is unknown. Base qualities are not at hand, and no much larger clone is one base apart. Ophthalmopathy patients were characterized by moderately to severely active disease, a Clinical Activity Score of at least 3, a NOSPECS grade of at least 4, and a disease duration under 3 months. Patients with other autoimmune diseases, uncontrolled infections, pregnancy or lactation were excluded from the study. Diagnosis was based on clinical symptoms, serum thyroxine, TRAb, thyroid ultrasound and orbital computed tomography. PBMCs were isolated from 10 ml of fresh peripheral blood by Ficoll-Paque density gradient centrifugation. Total RNA was extracted using Trizol reagent, and RNA quality was checked on an Agilent 2100 Bioanalyzer. What the authors observed across the whole study: Sample size was not predetermined statistically, and investigators were not blinded to group allocation. In cross-validation, the 13-signature model distinguished ophthalmopathy from stable hyperthyroidism with about 90% sensitivity and around 81% specificity, and in the test set the corresponding values were roughly 78% and 74%. In validation, the model predicted ophthalmopathy progression with more than 70% sensitivity and approximately 72% specificity; roughly eleven predicted patients were CT-confirmed with GO in a median of about 6.2 months. Among expanded thyroid clonotypes with frequency above 0.001, most also showed up in blood, which suggests that blood repertoires may reflect the thyroid immune response.

The germline V gene encodes CDR1 GTSNPN and CDR2 SVGIG (reference sequence). Deletion took 2 bases off V and 8 bases off J, with a span of 13 bases between the germline ends. Reading from cysteine to phenylalanine, the CDR3 counts 14 amino acids. CDR3 DNA only is kept here, 42 bases in frame from base 1. TCR beta CDR3 regions were amplified from RNA transcripts for repertoire sequencing. HTBI primers and the Qiagen OneStep RT-PCR kit were used in a first-round RT-PCR, which was followed by a second-round multiplex PCR, size selection and purification. Sequencing of the libraries was carried out on an Illumina HiSeq2000 in paired-end mode with 100 bp reads. Concerning the study's data processing: SOAPnuke was used for read processing, and reads with adapters, uncalled bases, a mean Phred below 15, or no exact constant-primer or identifier match were discarded. COPE v1.2.5 was used to merge high-quality paired reads. Unique nucleotide sequences were defined as clonotypes and aligned to IMGT TRB V, D and J references using MiTCR v1.1. Analysis was restricted to V-J combinations with a frequency above 0.0001, which covered roughly 99% of repertoires. For each V-J combination, a TCR clonal expansion and chaos score was defined as F50 clonal expansion divided by the chaos observed in the TCRdist matrix. Welch's t-statistics and random forest were used to reduce features to about 13 V-J combinations, which were fed into a naive Bayes classifier. The similarity between thyroid and blood repertoires was quantified using the Morisita-Horn index. The public sequencing data were trimmed at Q25 with fastp and processed into clonotypes with MiXCR by TCRdb, which kept only in-frame beta chains. Entries that share a CDR3 protein sequence are merged under the most common genes and DNA. The V and J calls come from TCRdb's annotation, not from the publication. The sample includes tens of thousands of distinct CDR3 sequences, with over 40% observed a single time. The top ten hold around 20% of the sample.

The source is an adult man with Graves' ophthalmopathy. The chain is made from TRBV30 and TRBJ1-6, with the D gene call left open. Sequencing input: peripheral blood. The DNA reads TGTGCCTGGAGTCGAGGCAGTAGGGATTCACCCCTCCACTTT. Its translation reads: CAWSRGSRDSPLHF.